Reported below is one T cell receptor (beta chain). Deletions cut 6 bases from V and 2 bases from J, with 14 bases between. Germline CDR1 MDHEN, CDR2 SYDVKM. The CDR3 is 14 residues long. TCRdb re-analysed the RT-PCR reads in MiXCR, keeping a single row per CDR3 protein. The sample includes almost 700,000 distinct CDR3 sequences, over 12% of them seen just once. This chain uses TRBV28 with TRBJ2-7, with D unclear. Sequencing used memory CD4+ T cells from blood. The origin of this receptor is a female donor in good health, serving as a healthy control. CDR3 DNA sequence: TGTGCCAGCAGCTATATGGGTGGCACCTACGAGCAGTACTTC. This gives the protein CASSYMGGTYEQYF.